The T cell receptor beta chain under discussion was sequenced for a study of T cells in Graves' hyperthyroidism and ophthalmopathy. From RNA transcripts, TCR beta CDR3 regions were amplified. Researchers ran a first-round RT-PCR on the TCR CDR3 using the HTBI primer set. One entry per CDR3 protein, called by TCRdb with MiXCR from the multiplex PCR reads. The repertoire holds roughly 420,000 distinct CDR3 sequences, with roughly an eighth as singletons. The authors took PBMCs from roughly 9.5 ml fresh peripheral blood. This CDR3 has 15 amino acids. The germline V gene has CDR1 SGHRS and CDR2 YFSETQ. V lost 5 bases and J 7 bases, leaving 19 bases between the germline ends. This clonotype has at least ten counts.

The sequence came from a woman aged 18-30 years with Graves' hyperthyroidism. V is TRBV5-1 and J is TRBJ2-1; no clear D gene. Sequenced material: blood. CDR3 in DNA: TGCGCCAGCAGACAGAAACGGTTGGCCGGAAATGAGCAGTTCTTC. As protein: CASRQKRLAGNEQFF.